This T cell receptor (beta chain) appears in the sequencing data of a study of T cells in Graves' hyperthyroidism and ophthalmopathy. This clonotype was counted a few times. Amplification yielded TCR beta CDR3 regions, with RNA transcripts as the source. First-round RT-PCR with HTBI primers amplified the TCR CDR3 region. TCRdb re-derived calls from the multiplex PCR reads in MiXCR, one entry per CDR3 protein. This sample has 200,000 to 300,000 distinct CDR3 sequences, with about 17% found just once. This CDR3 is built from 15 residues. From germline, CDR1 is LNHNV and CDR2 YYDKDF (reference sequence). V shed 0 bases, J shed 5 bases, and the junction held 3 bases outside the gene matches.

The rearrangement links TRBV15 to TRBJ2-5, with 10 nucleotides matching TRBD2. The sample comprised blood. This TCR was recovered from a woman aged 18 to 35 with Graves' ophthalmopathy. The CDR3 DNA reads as TGTGCCACCAGCAGAGATAAGACTAGCGGGGAGACCCAGTACTTC. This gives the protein CATSRDKTSGETQYF.